The 2 T cell receptor beta chains given below trace back to one sample, sequenced in a study of blood T cell repertoires in COVID-19. Method: immunoSEQ multiplex PCR; TCRdb's copy keeps in-frame clones and lacks some. The table lists around 290,000 clones, 88% of them singletons. The source material was PBMCs or T cells enriched from blood (not recorded which). The receptors originated from a woman younger than 45 who had recovered from COVID-19.

The chain recombines TRBV6-5 with TRBJ1-5; 7 bases agree with TRBD1. This CDR3 is built from 15 residues. Unmatched junction bases numbered 13, after V lost 7 bases and J lost 7 bases. CDR1 and CDR2 (germline): MNHEY, SVGAGI. The CDR3 DNA reads as TGTGCCAGCACCGACGCGAAGGGGGCAGGGCAGCCCCAGCATTTT. Protein: CASTDAKGAGQPQHF.

This chain connects TRBV28 to TRBJ1-4, with 12 positions matching TRBD1. J gave up 7 bases and V 3 bases, and 3 bases lay outside the gene matches. Germline V gives CDR1 MDHEN, CDR2 SYDVKM. The CDR3 spans 15 residues. DNA for the CDR3: TGTGCCAGCAGTTTGGGGACAGGGGGCCGTGAAAAACTGTTTTTT. Translating gives CASSLGTGGREKLFF. The variable domain in full, with the rest retrieved from reference TRBV28 and TRBJ1-4, is DVKVTQSSRYLVKRTGEKVFLECVQDMDHENMFWYRQDPGLGLRLIYFSYDVKMKEKGDIPEGYSVSREKKERFSLILESASTNQTSMYLCASSLGTGGREKLFFGSGTQLSVL.